The rows below give T cell receptor beta chains drawn from one sample of a study of Graves' ophthalmopathy and Graves' hyperthyroidism. TCRdb re-called the multiplex PCR reads through MiXCR, storing one row per CDR3 protein. The sample lists roughly 410,000 distinct CDR3 sequences; approximately 15% were seen once. Material for sequencing was peripheral blood. The source of these receptors is a woman in her late teens or twenties with stable Graves' hyperthyroidism. CDR3s include the opening cysteine and the closing phenylalanine or tryptophan. A D gene is named only where the DNA matches it firmly. Some rows have no size entry. The others give once, few or many, or a class for an expanded clone.

>many|TRBV20-1|TRBD1|TRBJ2-7
CSAVAGTGAYEQYF
TGCAGTGCCGTTGCCGGGACAGGGGCCTACGAGCAGTACTTC
>many|TRBV7-9|TRBD1|TRBJ2-5
CASSLPGQIEETQYF
TGTGCCAGCAGCTTGCCGGGACAGATAGAAGAGACCCAGTACTTC
>many|TRBV7-2|NA|TRBJ2-5
CASSPRWGRGETQYF
TGTGCCAGCAGCCCCAGATGGGGGCGCGGAGAGACCCAGTACTTC
>many|TRBV29-1|NA|TRBJ2-7
CSVVWGTYEQYF
TGCAGCGTTGTGTGGGGTACCTACGAGCAGTACTTC
>many|TRBV2|NA|TRBJ1-2
CASWAGILSYGYTF
TGTGCCAGCTGGGCAGGGATACTTTCCTATGGCTACACCTTC
>many|TRBV29-1|NA|TRBJ1-2
CSVEAPGVPFGYTF
TGCAGCGTTGAAGCCCCAGGGGTTCCCTTTGGGTACACCTTC
>NA|TRBV5-8|TRBD1|TRBJ2-7
CASSRGQGGTYEQYF
TGTGCCAGCAGCCGAGGACAGGGGGGAACCTACGAGCAGTACTTC
>many|TRBV6-1|NA|TRBJ2-3
CATSGSETDTQYF
TGTGCCACCTCAGGGTCGGAGACAGATACGCAGTATTTT
>many|TRBV7-3|TRBD1|TRBJ1-1
CASRKGQKGTEAFF
TGTGCCAGCAGAAAGGGACAGAAGGGCACTGAAGCTTTCTTT
>many|TRBV12-3/TRBV12-4|TRBD1|TRBJ1-2
CASSGDRGRGSYTF
TGTGCCAGCAGTGGGGACAGGGGGCGAGGAAGCTACACCTTC
>many|TRBV6-5|NA|TRBJ2-5
CASSYSADSQETQYF
TGTGCCAGCAGTTACTCGGCGGACAGCCAAGAGACCCAGTACTTC
>many|TRBV12-3/TRBV12-4|TRBD1|TRBJ1-2
CASSLDRGIYGYTF
TGTGCCAGCAGTTTGGACAGGGGAATATATGGCTACACCTTC
>NA|TRBV28|TRBD2|TRBJ2-5
CASSLTSGYQETQYF
TGTGCCAGCAGTTTGACTAGCGGCTACCAAGAGACCCAGTACTTC
>many|TRBV10-2|NA|TRBJ1-1
CASSPFRGAGNTEAFF
TGCGCCAGCAGTCCTTTTAGGGGAGCGGGGAACACTGAAGCTTTCTTT
>many|TRBV7-9|NA|TRBJ1-1
CASRVTGGLGAFF
TGTGCCAGCAGAGTGACAGGCGGGCTGGGTGCTTTCTTT
>many|TRBV11-2|NA|TRBJ1-1
CASSQIQGFTEAFF
TGTGCCAGCAGCCAGATACAGGGTTTCACTGAAGCTTTCTTT
>NA|TRBV12-3/TRBV12-4|TRBD1|TRBJ1-5
CASSRGQGGDQPQHF
TGTGCCAGCAGCCGCGGACAGGGAGGGGATCAGCCCCAGCATTTT
>many|TRBV6-2/TRBV6-3|TRBD2|TRBJ2-5
CASRPGLAAQETQYF
TGTGCCAGCAGGCCGGGACTAGCGGCTCAAGAGACCCAGTACTTC
>many|TRBV20-1|NA|TRBJ2-5
CSARVRGSLETQYF
TGCAGTGCTAGAGTCCGAGGGAGTTTGGAGACCCAGTACTTC
>many|TRBV29-1|NA|TRBJ1-5
CSVGGGKHQPQHF
TGCAGCGTTGGGGGGGGGAAGCATCAGCCCCAGCATTTT
>NA|TRBV19|TRBD2|TRBJ2-5
CASSHTRTSGGETQYF
TGTGCCAGTAGTCACACGAGGACTAGCGGTGGGGAGACCCAGTACTTC
>many|TRBV6-1|NA|TRBJ1-5
CASSTGRPQHF
TGTGCCAGCAGTACCGGTAGGCCCCAGCATTTT
>NA|TRBV6-2/TRBV6-3|TRBD1|TRBJ2-7
CASHPAGTGASDEQYF
TGTGCCAGCCATCCCGCCGGGACAGGGGCGTCCGACGAGCAGTACTTC
>many|TRBV7-2|NA|TRBJ2-5
CASSLLGTRETQYF
TGTGCCAGCAGCTTACTAGGTACCCGGGAGACCCAGTACTTC
>many|TRBV6-5|NA|TRBJ1-2
CASSLDSLNGYTF
TGTGCCAGCAGTTTAGACAGCCTAAATGGCTACACCTTC
>many|TRBV15|NA|TRBJ1-5
CATSRDRGAGQPQHF
TGTGCCACCAGCAGAGATCGGGGGGCGGGTCAGCCCCAGCATTTT
>many|TRBV6-2/TRBV6-3|NA|TRBJ2-2
CASSYSQDGRVGELFF
TGTGCCAGCAGTTACTCCCAGGACGGACGGGTCGGGGAGCTGTTTTTT
>many|TRBV27|TRBD1|TRBJ1-1
CASKLSILWTGERAFF
TGTGCCAGCAAACTATCCATTTTATGGACAGGGGAAAGGGCTTTCTTT
>many|TRBV7-8|TRBD2|TRBJ2-7
CASSLRASGAHSYEQYF
TGTGCCAGCAGCTTAAGAGCGAGCGGGGCCCACTCCTACGAGCAGTACTTC
>many|TRBV6-2/TRBV6-3|NA|TRBJ1-2
CASSLQTLTYTF
TGTGCCAGCAGTCTTCAGACTCTCACCTACACCTTC
>NA|TRBV2|NA|TRBJ2-7
CASSPPNQGPYEQYF
TGTGCCAGCTCACCCCCGAATCAGGGCCCCTACGAGCAGTACTTC
>NA|TRBV12-3/TRBV12-4|NA|TRBJ1-2
CASSLGGAVTNYGYTF
TGTGCCAGCAGTTTAGGAGGGGCAGTAACTAACTATGGCTACACCTTC
>few|TRBV11-2|NA|TRBJ2-7
CASSHERRSGFREQYF
TGTGCCAGCAGCCACGAGAGGCGTTCGGGTTTTCGGGAGCAGTACTTC
>few|TRBV11-2|TRBD1|TRBJ2-5
CASSFYRGERETQYF
TGTGCCAGCAGCTTTTACAGGGGGGAAAGGGAGACCCAGTACTTC
>many|TRBV2|NA|TRBJ1-6
CASSEEGQSNSPLHF
TGTGCCAGCAGTGAAGAGGGGCAGTCTAATTCACCCCTCCACTTT
>few|TRBV7-2|TRBD2|TRBJ2-5
CASSLSGTSATQYF
TGTGCCAGCAGCTTATCCGGGACTAGCGCCACCCAGTACTTC
>many|TRBV6-1|NA|TRBJ1-2
CASRDRKYGYTF
TGTGCCAGCAGGGACAGAAAATATGGCTACACCTTC
>few|TRBV2|NA|TRBJ1-5
CAGAGTGNQPQHF
TGTGCCGGCGCAGGGACGGGGAATCAGCCCCAGCATTTT
>NA|TRBV7-2|NA|TRBJ2-5
CASSFNPGGQETQYF
TGTGCCAGCAGCTTCAATCCAGGGGGGCAAGAGACCCAGTACTTC
>NA|TRBV2|TRBD1|TRBJ2-7
CASKWGRQGRGEQYF
TGTGCCAGCAAGTGGGGGAGACAGGGTCGGGGCGAGCAGTACTTC
>NA|TRBV20-1|NA|TRBJ2-4
CSAQGQVIKNIQYF
TGCAGTGCCCAGGGACAAGTGATAAAAAACATTCAGTACTTC
>NA|TRBV4-2|TRBD1|TRBJ2-5
CASSQAGTGPETQYF
TGTGCCAGCAGCCAAGCCGGGACAGGGCCAGAGACCCAGTACTTC
>many|TRBV7-8|TRBD1|TRBJ1-2
CASSIGQGAWFGYTF
TGTGCCAGCAGCATTGGACAGGGGGCGTGGTTCGGCTACACCTTC
>NA|TRBV7-2|NA|TRBJ2-2
CASSAGDPYTGELFF
TGTGCCAGCAGCGCCGGGGATCCGTACACCGGGGAGCTGTTTTTT
>many|TRBV3-1|NA|TRBJ1-1
CASSHLVQNTEAFF
TGTGCCAGCAGCCACTTAGTCCAGAACACTGAAGCTTTCTTT
>NA|TRBV3-1|NA|TRBJ1-1
CASSPLGDTEAFF
TGTGCCAGCAGCCCCTTAGGCGACACTGAAGCTTTCTTT
>few|TRBV6-5|NA|TRBJ2-2
CASSSRRGHTGELFF
TGTGCCAGCAGTTCCCGGAGGGGTCACACCGGGGAGCTGTTTTTT
>many|TRBV4-2|NA|TRBJ2-7
CASSQVRSDSYEQYF
TGTGCCAGCAGCCAAGTCCGGTCAGACTCCTACGAGCAGTACTTC
>NA|TRBV5-1|TRBD1|TRBJ1-1
CASSRLGTGQGMSGTEAFF
TGCGCCAGCAGCCGACTTGGCACGGGACAGGGGATGTCGGGAACTGAAGCTTTCTTT